Listed below are T cell receptor beta chains from one sample, sequenced in a study of identical twins. Using its own MiXCR run on the 5' RACE reads, TCRdb lists one record per CDR3 protein. The sample has roughly 500,000 distinct CDR3 sequences, about 20% seen once. This sample also belongs to another study, concerning T cells expressing NK-cell markers.

Material: CD4+ T cells sorted from blood. Receptors originate from a woman between 18 and 29 years old in good health. Both conserved end residues are part of each CDR3. The D gene is left open where the match is weak. Clone size is shown for a subset of rows, as once, few, many or a class of expanded clone.

d_call j_call v_call clone_size cdr3_nt cdr3_aa
. TRBJ2-1 TRBV10-3 . TGTGCCATCAGTGGGGCAGCGGTGCCAGGTAGCAATGAGCAGTTCTTC CAISGAAVPGSNEQFF
TRBD1 TRBJ2-7 TRBV7-6 . TGTGCCAGCAGCTTTTTCCAGGGGGCTTACGAGCAGTACTTC CASSFFQGAYEQYF
. TRBJ1-4 TRBV12-3/TRBV12-4 . TGTGCCAGCAGTTCGGGGGGTCAGGACAGATGGAATGAAAAACTGTTTTTT CASSSGGQDRWNEKLFF
TRBD1 TRBJ2-1 TRBV20-1 . TGCAGTGCTAGGGGACAGGGTCACAATGAGCAGTTCTTC CSARGQGHNEQFF
. TRBJ2-7 TRBV15 . TGTGCCACCAGCAGAGTGGCCAAGACATCCTACGAGCAGTACTTC CATSRVAKTSYEQYF
TRBD2 TRBJ2-5 TRBV20-1 few TGCAGTGCTAGAGAACTTGGGACTACCCAAGAGACCCAGTACTTC CSARELGTTQETQYF
. TRBJ2-5 TRBV18 . TGTGCCAGCTCACCACGGGGAGCACGAGAGACCCAGTACTTC CASSPRGARETQYF
. TRBJ1-1 TRBV6-2/TRBV6-3 many TGTGCCAGCAGTTCTGCCTACACTGAAGCTTTCTTT CASSSAYTEAFF
TRBD2 TRBJ2-7 TRBV7-8 few TGTGCCAGCAGCTCGATAGCGGGAGTAGCCTACGAGCAGTACTTC CASSSIAGVAYEQYF
. TRBJ2-7 TRBV11-2 . TGTGCCAGCAGTGGCGGGGATAATGGAGAGCAGTACTTC CASSGGDNGEQYF
TRBD1 TRBJ2-3 TRBV29-1 few TGCAGCGTTACAGGGGTCTCCACCACAGATACGCAGTATTTT CSVTGVSTTDTQYF
. TRBJ2-2 TRBV6-5 . TGTGCCAGTCACAGGGTCACCGGGGAGCTGTTTTTT CASHRVTGELFF
. TRBJ2-5 TRBV29-1 many TGCAGCGTTGATATGGGAAGACAAGAGACCCAGTACTTC CSVDMGRQETQYF
TRBD1 TRBJ1-5 TRBV20-1 few TGCAGTGCTAGGCTGACAGGGGGCAATTGGCAGCCCCAGCATTTT CSARLTGGNWQPQHF
. TRBJ2-5 TRBV20-1 . TGCAGTGCTAGCGTCCAGGGGCGGGAGACCCAGTACTTC CSASVQGRETQYF
. TRBJ2-7 TRBV9 . TGTGCCAGCAGCGTAATGGAGAGTAAGGTTTACGAGCAGTACTTC CASSVMESKVYEQYF
. TRBJ2-5 TRBV7-2 . TGTGCCAGCAGCTTAAGACGTGAGACCCAGTACTTC CASSLRRETQYF
. TRBJ2-7 TRBV6-2/TRBV6-3 . TGTGCCAGCAGTTACGGGACTTCCCAGTACTTC CASSYGTSQYF
. TRBJ1-1 TRBV5-8 many TGTGCCAGCACCCCGGTTACCCTTACAACGAACACTGAAGCTTTCTTT CASTPVTLTTNTEAFF
TRBD1 TRBJ2-7 TRBV29-1 . TGCAGCGTTGAGAACAGGGGGTACGAGCAGTACTTC CSVENRGYEQYF
. TRBJ1-1 TRBV9 . TGTGCCAGCAGCGAGTGGATCCAGAACACTGAAGCTTTCTTT CASSEWIQNTEAFF
. TRBJ2-3 TRBV15 . TGTGCCACCAGCAGAGGAGACAGCAACACAGATACGCAGTATTTT CATSRGDSNTDTQYF
TRBD2 TRBJ2-5 TRBV7-6 few TGTGCCAGCAGCTCCTCCCCATCTAGCGGGGCATACCAAGAGACCCAGTACTTC CASSSSPSSGAYQETQYF
TRBD2 TRBJ2-1 TRBV18 few TGTGCCAGCTCAAAAGCGGGAAATGAGCAGTTCTTC CASSKAGNEQFF
. TRBJ1-4 TRBV12-3/TRBV12-4 few TGTGCCAGCAGCCCTGGAGGGGGAGGTAATGAAAAACTGTTTTTT CASSPGGGGNEKLFF
. TRBJ1-1 TRBV5-4 . TGTGCCGCGGGAAACCGGGAGAACACTGAAGCTTTCTTT CAAGNRENTEAFF
. TRBJ1-5 TRBV6-5 few TGTGCCAGCAGTTCCGGGGTTGAACAGCCCCAGCATTTT CASSSGVEQPQHF
TRBD1 TRBJ2-1 TRBV4-2 . TGTGCCAGCAGCCAAGATAAGGGGGCACACTGGCAGTTCTTC CASSQDKGAHWQFF
. TRBJ1-4 TRBV7-2 few TGTGCCAGCAGCTCTCGACAGAATGAAAAACTGTTTTTT CASSSRQNEKLFF